This is a list of T cell receptor beta chains from one sample in a study of cytomegalovirus exposure and HLA in healthy donors. Data came from immunoSEQ multiplex PCR; TCRdb stores just in-frame clones and leaves some out. The sample has roughly 130,000 clones, about 83% seen once. The specimen sequenced was PBMCs. These receptors all come from a girl between 2 and 10 years old in good health and CMV-seronegative. The CDR3 runs from the conserved cysteine through the conserved F or W. A D gene is named only where the DNA matches it firmly. A clone size is listed for some rows: how often the clone was seen (once, few, many), or a class if it is expanded.

cdr3_length: 15; clone_size: -; j_call: TRBJ2-1; v_call: TRBV29-1; d_call: TRBD2; cdr3_nt: TGCAGCGCTTGCTTTGGAGCGGGGATGTACAATGAGCAGTTCTTC; cdr3_aa: CSACFGAGMYNEQFF
cdr3_length: 18; clone_size: -; j_call: TRBJ2-3; v_call: TRBV5-1; d_call: TRBD2; cdr3_nt: TGCGCCAGCAGCTTGACTAGCGGAGGGGTATCTAGCACAGATACGCAGTATTTT; cdr3_aa: CASSLTSGGVSSTDTQYF
cdr3_length: 15; clone_size: -; j_call: TRBJ2-7; v_call: TRBV25-1; d_call: -; cdr3_nt: TGTGCCAGCACTACTACAGGTCTTAGAGGAGTCGAGCAGTACTTC; cdr3_aa: CASTTTGLRGVEQYF
cdr3_length: 14; clone_size: -; j_call: TRBJ2-1; v_call: TRBV7-9; d_call: TRBD2; cdr3_nt: TGTGCCAGCAGCTTATTGACTAGCGGCAATGAGCAGTTCTTC; cdr3_aa: CASSLLTSGNEQFF
cdr3_length: 15; clone_size: once; j_call: TRBJ2-7; v_call: TRBV5-8; d_call: TRBD1; cdr3_nt: TGTGCCAGCAGCCCAAGACAGGGCTACTCCTACGAGCAGTACTTC; cdr3_aa: CASSPRQGYSYEQYF
cdr3_length: 14; clone_size: -; j_call: TRBJ2-1; v_call: TRBV7-9; d_call: TRBD2; cdr3_nt: TGTGCCAGTACCCGGGGGACTAGAATAAGCGAGCAGTTCTTC; cdr3_aa: CASTRGTRISEQFF
cdr3_length: 14; clone_size: -; j_call: TRBJ2-1; v_call: TRBV28; d_call: TRBD2; cdr3_nt: TGTGCCAGCAGCGGAGCGGGAGGGCTAAATGAGCAGTTCTTC; cdr3_aa: CASSGAGGLNEQFF
cdr3_length: 15; clone_size: once; j_call: TRBJ1-5; v_call: TRBV18; d_call: -; cdr3_nt: TGTGCCAGCTCACCATCTAGACAGACCAATCAGCCCCAGCATTTT; cdr3_aa: CASSPSRQTNQPQHF
cdr3_length: 15; clone_size: once; j_call: TRBJ1-5; v_call: TRBV6-5; d_call: TRBD1; cdr3_nt: TGTGCCAGCAGGGTGGACAGGGCAAGCAATCAGCCCCAGCATTTT; cdr3_aa: CASRVDRASNQPQHF
cdr3_length: 15; clone_size: -; j_call: TRBJ2-1; v_call: TRBV6-1; d_call: -; cdr3_nt: TGTGCCAGCAGAGAATCGACAGGTACCTACAATGAGCAGTTCTTC; cdr3_aa: CASRESTGTYNEQFF
cdr3_length: 17; clone_size: -; j_call: TRBJ2-2; v_call: TRBV2; d_call: -; cdr3_nt: TGTGCCAGCAGTGAAGGTTCCCGAACTGGGAACACCGGGGAGCTGTTTTTT; cdr3_aa: CASSEGSRTGNTGELFF
cdr3_length: 11; clone_size: -; j_call: TRBJ1-1; v_call: TRBV20-1; d_call: -; cdr3_nt: TGCAGTGCCGGGGGGACCTTTGAAGCTTTCTTT; cdr3_aa: CSAGGTFEAFF
cdr3_length: 19; clone_size: -; j_call: TRBJ2-5; v_call: TRBV14; d_call: TRBD2; cdr3_nt: TGTGCCAGCGACCCCCGGGAGGACACTAGCGGGGGGAACCAAGAGACCCAGTACTTC; cdr3_aa: CASDPREDTSGGNQETQYF
cdr3_length: 15; clone_size: -; j_call: TRBJ1-5; v_call: TRBV28; d_call: -; cdr3_nt: TGTGCCAGCAGACCCGACAGTTTCGGCAATCAGCCCCAGCATTTT; cdr3_aa: CASRPDSFGNQPQHF
cdr3_length: 16; clone_size: -; j_call: TRBJ2-3; v_call: TRBV2; d_call: TRBD2; cdr3_nt: TGTGCCAGCAGTGAAGCATCCGCGGGGGGCACAGATACGCAGTATTTT; cdr3_aa: CASSEASAGGTDTQYF
cdr3_length: 14; clone_size: -; j_call: TRBJ2-1; v_call: TRBV27; d_call: -; cdr3_nt: TGTGCCAGCAGTTTAGGCAGCTCCTACAATGAGCAGTTCTTC; cdr3_aa: CASSLGSSYNEQFF
cdr3_length: 15; clone_size: -; j_call: TRBJ1-5; v_call: TRBV28; d_call: -; cdr3_nt: TGTGCCAGCAGTTTAACACCTTATAGCAATCAGCCCCAGCATTTT; cdr3_aa: CASSLTPYSNQPQHF
cdr3_length: 14; clone_size: -; j_call: TRBJ1-1; v_call: TRBV5-6; d_call: TRBD1; cdr3_nt: TGTGCCAGCAGCGTACAGGGGGCGGACACTGAAGCTTTCTTT; cdr3_aa: CASSVQGADTEAFF
cdr3_length: 14; clone_size: -; j_call: TRBJ2-7; v_call: TRBV7-2; d_call: -; cdr3_nt: TGTGCCAGCAGGCTAGAGGAGATCTCCTACGAGCAGTACTTC; cdr3_aa: CASRLEEISYEQYF
cdr3_length: 14; clone_size: -; j_call: TRBJ1-1; v_call: TRBV19; d_call: -; cdr3_nt: TGTGCCAGTACTGACGGGGGGTTGACGACTGAAGCTTTCTTT; cdr3_aa: CASTDGGLTTEAFF
cdr3_length: 13; clone_size: -; j_call: TRBJ2-1; v_call: TRBV30; d_call: -; cdr3_nt: TGTGCCTGGAGTGGGCGGGTAATAAATGAGCAGTTCTTC; cdr3_aa: CAWSGRVINEQFF
cdr3_length: 15; clone_size: -; j_call: TRBJ2-7; v_call: TRBV15; d_call: -; cdr3_nt: TGTGCCACCAGCAGCCCCGAAGGGGCCCCCGGGGGGCAGTACTTC; cdr3_aa: CATSSPEGAPGGQYF
cdr3_length: 12; clone_size: -; j_call: TRBJ1-6; v_call: TRBV28; d_call: -; cdr3_nt: TGTGCCAGCAACAGAGAGAATTCACCCCTCCACTTT; cdr3_aa: CASNRENSPLHF
cdr3_length: 21; clone_size: -; j_call: TRBJ2-1; v_call: TRBV28; d_call: TRBD2; cdr3_nt: TGTGCCAGCAGCCGCGCTAAGGGACTAGCGGGAATAAGGAAGATCTACGGTGAGCAGTTCTTC; cdr3_aa: CASSRAKGLAGIRKIYGEQFF
cdr3_length: 15; clone_size: -; j_call: TRBJ1-1; v_call: TRBV9; d_call: -; cdr3_nt: TGTGCCAGCAGCGAGGCGGACAGCATGAACACTGAAGCTTTCTTT; cdr3_aa: CASSEADSMNTEAFF
cdr3_length: 13; clone_size: -; j_call: TRBJ1-2; v_call: TRBV2; d_call: TRBD1; cdr3_nt: TGTGCCAGCAGTGAGGGACAGCGCTCTGACTACACCTTC; cdr3_aa: CASSEGQRSDYTF
cdr3_length: 14; clone_size: -; j_call: TRBJ2-7; v_call: TRBV6-1; d_call: TRBD2; cdr3_nt: TGTGCCAGCCCGGCTAGCGGGGCCCCCTACGAGCAGTACTTC; cdr3_aa: CASPASGAPYEQYF
cdr3_length: 16; clone_size: few; j_call: TRBJ1-5; v_call: TRBV2; d_call: TRBD1; cdr3_nt: TGTGCCAGCAGCTCAAGTGAGACAGGGTACAATCAGCCCCAGCATTTT; cdr3_aa: CASSSSETGYNQPQHF
cdr3_length: 16; clone_size: -; j_call: TRBJ1-5; v_call: TRBV30; d_call: -; cdr3_nt: TGTGCCTGGAGTGTAGCAGGGGTGGAGTATACACAGCCCCAGCATTTT; cdr3_aa: CAWSVAGVEYTQPQHF
cdr3_length: 15; clone_size: -; j_call: TRBJ1-2; v_call: TRBV4-1; d_call: TRBD1; cdr3_nt: TGCGCCAGCAGCCAAGGGAGGGGGCCCCTTAATGGCTACACCTTC; cdr3_aa: CASSQGRGPLNGYTF
cdr3_length: 14; clone_size: -; j_call: TRBJ2-6; v_call: TRBV6-4; d_call: -; cdr3_nt: TGTGCCAGCAGTGACGGGACAGGGGCCAACGTCCTGACTTTC; cdr3_aa: CASSDGTGANVLTF
cdr3_length: 14; clone_size: few; j_call: TRBJ2-3; v_call: TRBV7-3; d_call: -; cdr3_nt: TGTGCCAGCAGCTACGCCCGACAATCAGATACGCAGTATTTT; cdr3_aa: CASSYARQSDTQYF
cdr3_length: 17; clone_size: few; j_call: TRBJ1-1; v_call: TRBV7-9; d_call: TRBD1; cdr3_nt: TGTGCCAGCAGCCCAAATTCCGGGACAGGGGTGAACACTGAAGCTTTCTTT; cdr3_aa: CASSPNSGTGVNTEAFF
cdr3_length: 13; clone_size: -; j_call: TRBJ2-7; v_call: TRBV30; d_call: -; cdr3_nt: TGTGCCTGGATTGGGGGCGCCTCCTACGAGCAGTACTTC; cdr3_aa: CAWIGGASYEQYF
cdr3_length: 12; clone_size: -; j_call: TRBJ2-1; v_call: TRBV2; d_call: -; cdr3_nt: TGTGCCAGCAGCCCCAGGGACAATGAGCAGTTCTTC; cdr3_aa: CASSPRDNEQFF
cdr3_length: 11; clone_size: -; j_call: TRBJ1-1; v_call: TRBV28; d_call: -; cdr3_nt: TGTGCCAGCAGTTTACTCACTGAAGCTTTCTTT; cdr3_aa: CASSLLTEAFF
cdr3_length: 14; clone_size: -; j_call: TRBJ1-2; v_call: TRBV30; d_call: TRBD1; cdr3_nt: TGTGCCTGGAGTATCGACAGGGCCGGCTATGGCTACACCTTC; cdr3_aa: CAWSIDRAGYGYTF
cdr3_length: 14; clone_size: -; j_call: TRBJ2-2; v_call: TRBV15; d_call: TRBD1; cdr3_nt: TGTGCCACCAGCCAGGGGGCGCTTACCGGGGAGCTGTTTTTT; cdr3_aa: CATSQGALTGELFF
cdr3_length: 15; clone_size: few; j_call: TRBJ1-1; v_call: TRBV14; d_call: -; cdr3_nt: TGTGCCAGCAGCCAACTACCGGGACAGAACACTGAAGCTTTCTTT; cdr3_aa: CASSQLPGQNTEAFF
cdr3_length: 13; clone_size: -; j_call: TRBJ1-3; v_call: TRBV6-1; d_call: -; cdr3_nt: TGTGCCAGCAGTGCCAGGGCTGGAAACACCATATATTTT; cdr3_aa: CASSARAGNTIYF